A selection of T cell receptor beta chains follows, all from one sample in a study of blood T cell repertoires in COVID-19. Sequencing was performed with immunoSEQ multiplex PCR; in TCRdb, only in-frame clones are kept and a portion is missing. The table has 210,000 or so clones, around 81% seen once; the top ten hold about 8.9%. Source material: PBMCs or T cells enriched from blood (not recorded which). The receptors originated from a woman in her forties or fifties with acute COVID-19. Both conserved end residues are part of each CDR3. A D gene is named only where the DNA matches it firmly. A row's size may be missing; if present it is once, few, many or a size class.

J: TRBJ1-3
size: -
V: TRBV11-2
D: -
DNA: TGTGCCAGCAGCTTAGTCCTCGGAAACACCATATATTTT
CDR3: CASSLVLGNTIYF

J: TRBJ1-2
size: -
V: TRBV4-1
D: -
DNA: TGCGCCAGCAGCCAGGAACAGGAATATAACTATGGCTACACCTTC
CDR3: CASSQEQEYNYGYTF

J: TRBJ2-4
size: -
V: TRBV15
D: TRBD1
DNA: TGTGCCACCAGGATGGGAGGACAGGGCGGCAAAAACATTCAGTACTTC
CDR3: CATRMGGQGGKNIQYF

J: TRBJ2-7
size: -
V: TRBV6-2/TRBV6-3
D: -
DNA: TGTGCCAGCAGTTTTCGGGGAATAAGCGAGCAGTACTTC
CDR3: CASSFRGISEQYF

J: TRBJ2-1
size: -
V: TRBV5-5
D: TRBD1
DNA: TGTGCCAGCAGCTTGGCCCCCACAGGGGGTACCTACAATGAGCAGTTCTTC
CDR3: CASSLAPTGGTYNEQFF

J: TRBJ1-3
size: -
V: TRBV28
D: -
DNA: TGTGCCAGCATCCTCAGCGGTTCGGGAAACACCATATATTTT
CDR3: CASILSGSGNTIYF

J: TRBJ1-2
size: -
V: TRBV21-1
D: -
DNA: TGTGCCAGCCATCTATCGGGGGTCCGTGGCTACACCTTC
CDR3: CASHLSGVRGYTF

J: TRBJ2-7
size: -
V: TRBV11-3
D: -
DNA: TGTGCCAGCAGCTTAGAGCCGGGTATGAGCTCCTACGAGCAGTACTTC
CDR3: CASSLEPGMSSYEQYF

J: TRBJ2-2
size: few
V: TRBV5-1
D: TRBD2
DNA: TGCGCCAGTGCGATCTCGGGGGGAAACACCGGGGAGCTGTTTTTT
CDR3: CASAISGGNTGELFF

J: TRBJ2-1
size: -
V: TRBV18
D: TRBD2
DNA: TGTGCCAGCTCACCGACTAGCGGGAGTCGTGAGCAGTTCTTC
CDR3: CASSPTSGSREQFF